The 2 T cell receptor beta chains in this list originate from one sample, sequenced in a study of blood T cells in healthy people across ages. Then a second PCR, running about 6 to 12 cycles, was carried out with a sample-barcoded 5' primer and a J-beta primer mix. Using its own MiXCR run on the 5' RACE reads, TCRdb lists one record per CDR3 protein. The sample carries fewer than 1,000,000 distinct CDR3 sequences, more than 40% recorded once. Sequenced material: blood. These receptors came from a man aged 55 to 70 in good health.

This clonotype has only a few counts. CDR3 DNA sequence: TGCGCCAGCAGCTTTGCCAGGGTGAACGATGAGCAGTTCTTC. Protein: CASSFARVNDEQFF. The chain combines TRBV5-1 with TRBJ2-1, with D possibly being TRBD1 (5 bases). Between the trimmed V and J ends, which lost 2 bases and 8 bases, there was a span of 14 bases. Looked up from germline, CDR1 is SGHRS and CDR2 is YFSETQ. The CDR3 extends over 14 amino acids.

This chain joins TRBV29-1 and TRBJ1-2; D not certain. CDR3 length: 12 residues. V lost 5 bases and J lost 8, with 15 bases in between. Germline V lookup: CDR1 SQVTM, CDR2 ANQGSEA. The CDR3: CSVQPDTTGYTF. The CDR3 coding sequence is TGCAGCGTTCAACCTGACACTACCGGCTACACCTTC.